This record covers a single T cell receptor beta chain. Its antigen is undetermined. The data stem from a study of T cell responses to AZD1222 COVID-19 vaccine. V was trimmed by 7 bases and J by 6 bases, leaving 19 bases between them. This CDR3 contains 14 residues. Germline CDR1 is MNHEY and CDR2 is SMNVEV (reference sequence). Study-wide findings and caveats: Among spike-specific TCRs, nearly half reportedly target unmutated variant regions.

The method was immunoSEQ multiplex PCR; TCRdb's version includes in-frame clones alone and lacks a portion of them. The sample has around 100,000 clones, around 87% seen once. The J gene is TRBJ2-7, the V gene TRBV27; the D gene could be TRBD1 or TRBD2 (6 bases each). This receptor was identified in an adult who received the AZD1222 COVID-19 vaccine. Sequenced here: peripheral blood, sampled 28 days after the second AZD1222 dose. CDR3 region: CASTPQGQAGEQYF. The CDR3 DNA is TGTGCCAGCACTCCCCAGGGGCAAGCGGGCGAGCAGTACTTC.